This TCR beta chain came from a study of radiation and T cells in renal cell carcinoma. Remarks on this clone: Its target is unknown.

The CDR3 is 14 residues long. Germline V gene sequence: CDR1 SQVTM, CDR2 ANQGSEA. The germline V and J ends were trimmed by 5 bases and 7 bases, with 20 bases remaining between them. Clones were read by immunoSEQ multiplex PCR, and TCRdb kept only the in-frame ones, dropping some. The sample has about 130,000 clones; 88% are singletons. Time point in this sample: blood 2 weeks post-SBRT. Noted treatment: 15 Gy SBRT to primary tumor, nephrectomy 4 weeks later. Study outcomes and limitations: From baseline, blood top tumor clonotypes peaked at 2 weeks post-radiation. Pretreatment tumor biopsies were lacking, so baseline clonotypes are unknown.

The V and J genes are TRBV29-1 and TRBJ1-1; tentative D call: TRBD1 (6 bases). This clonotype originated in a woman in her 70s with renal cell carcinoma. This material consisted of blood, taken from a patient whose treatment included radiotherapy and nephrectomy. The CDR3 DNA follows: TGCAGCGTTACCCCCCAGGGGCTCGGGGGTGAAGCTTTCTTT. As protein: CSVTPQGLGGEAFF. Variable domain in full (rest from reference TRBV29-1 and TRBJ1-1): SAVISQKPSRDICQRGTSLTIQCQVDSQVTMMFWYRQQPGQSLTLIATANQGSEATYESGFVIDKFPISRPNLTFSTLTVSNMSPEDSSIYLCSVTPQGLGGEAFFGQGTRLTVV.